The 21 T cell receptor beta chains below were found in one sample sequenced in a study of T cells after yellow fever vaccination. TCRdb fed the 5' RACE reads into MiXCR, producing one record per CDR3 protein. The profile shows roughly 79,000 distinct CDR3 sequences, around 7.9% of them singletons. Source: CD8+ T cells sorted from PBMCs, taken roughly 10 days after the first yellow fever vaccination. The receptor set was obtained from a man younger than 35 who received the YFV17D yellow fever vaccine.

The chain links TRBV7-2 to TRBJ2-3; 9 nucleotides match TRBD2. CDR3 length equals 17 residues. J gave up 6 bases and V 5 bases, and 15 bases lay outside the gene matches. CDR1 is SGHTA, CDR2 FQGNSA, per germline. The CDR3 DNA sequence: TGTGCCAGCAGCCCTGGGGGGCGCGGGGGGGCCTGGGATACGCAGTATTTT. Translated, it gives CASSPGGRGGAWDTQYF.

This clonotype was picked up many times. The rearrangement joins TRBV3-1 to TRBJ2-7; 10 nucleotides line up with TRBD1. The germline V gene encodes CDR1 LGHDT and CDR2 YNNKEL (reference sequence). Unmatched junction bases numbered 2, after V lost 3 bases and J lost 6 bases. The CDR3 length is 13 residues. Here the CDR3 DNA reads TGTGCCAGCAGCCATCGGACAGGGGGCGAGCAGTACTTC. This encodes CASSHRTGGEQYF.

This clonotype was seen at least ten times. The V and J genes are TRBV5-1 and TRBJ2-7, with 8 bases lining up with TRBD2. The V gene end was trimmed by 0 bases and the J gene end by 0 bases; junction bases not matched to a gene: 5. In germline, CDR1 is SGHRS, CDR2 YFSETQ. The CDR3 is made up of 16 amino acids. CDR3 region: CASSLVPAGASYEQYF. Written as DNA, the CDR3 is TGCGCCAGCAGCTTGGTTCCAGCGGGGGCCTCCTACGAGCAGTACTTC.

This clonotype was counted many times. The rearrangement links TRBV7-9 to TRBJ2-7; 10 nucleotides align to TRBD1. The CDR3 contains 15 residues. V dropped 2 bases and J dropped 4; count of bases not matched to a gene: 5. Germline values: CDR1 SEHNR, CDR2 FQNEAQ (reference sequence). The CDR3 DNA reads as TGTGCCAGCAGCTTAACGGGACAGGGGCCGTACGAGCAGTACTTC. Translated, it gives CASSLTGQGPYEQYF. Combining the CDR3 with reference TRBV7-9 and TRBJ2-7 gives the whole variable domain DTGVSQNPRHKITKRGQNVTFRCDPISEHNRLYWYRQTLGQGPEFLTYFQNEAQLEKSRLLSDRFSAERPKGSFSTLEIQRTEQGDSAMYLCASSLTGQGPYEQYFGPGTRLTVT.

This clonotype was found many times. This chain uses TRBV12-3 or TRBV12-4 with TRBJ1-1, with unresolved D. V lost 1 base and J lost 5, with 8 bases in between. There are 13 residues in the CDR3. CDR3 nucleotide sequence: TGTGCCAGCAGTTTAGACGGACTGACTGAAGCTTTCTTT. Translated: CASSLDGLTEAFF.

This clonotype was seen only a few times. The chain carries TRBV7-2 and TRBJ2-2; D possibly corresponds to TRBD2 (6 bases). This CDR3 has 15 residues. V lost 2 bases, J lost 5 bases, and 12 bases lay in between. CDR1 is SGHTA, CDR2 FQGNSA, per germline. CDR3 loop: CASSLSGHATGELFF. Written as DNA, the CDR3 is TGTGCCAGCAGCTTAAGCGGGCACGCTACCGGGGAGCTGTTTTTT.

This clonotype was observed at least ten times. The rearrangement joins TRBV12-3 or TRBV12-4 to TRBJ1-5, with D perhaps matching TRBD1 (5 bases). V lost 4 bases and J lost 7, with 17 bases in between. CDR3 size: 15 residues. CDR3 sequence: CASSSGPRGTQPQHF. CDR3 nucleotide sequence: TGTGCCAGCAGTTCCGGGCCGCGAGGGACGCAGCCCCAGCATTTT.

The chain joins TRBV3-1 to TRBJ2-3; D is perhaps TRBD2 (5 bases). The germline V gene encodes CDR1 LGHDT and CDR2 YNNKEL (reference sequence). There are 15 residues in the CDR3. V shed 3 bases and J shed 2 bases, with 12 bases lying between them. CDR3 in amino acids: CASSHGLPLTDTQYF. CDR3 coding DNA: TGTGCCAGCAGCCACGGACTTCCTCTCACAGATACGCAGTATTTT.

This clonotype was detected ten times or more. V gene TRBV10-2 combines with J gene TRBJ1-1; D remains ambiguous. Between the trimmed V and J ends, which lost 0 bases and 1 base, there was a span of 12 bases. The CDR3 runs 16 residues. The germline V gene encodes CDR1 WSHSY and CDR2 SAAADI. The CDR3 nucleotides are TGCGCCAGCAGTGAGTCTCCGGGAATTGGGAACACTGAAGCTTTCTTT. As protein: CASSESPGIGNTEAFF.

This clonotype occurred a few times. The V and J genes are TRBV5-1 and TRBJ2-7; 8 bases are shared with TRBD1. Looked up from germline, CDR1 is SGHRS and CDR2 is YFSETQ. V was pared by 5 bases and J by 2 bases, with 3 bases of the junction left unmatched. The CDR3 covers 13 residues. This CDR3 reads CASRKDRAYEQYV. The CDR3 nucleotides read TGCGCCAGCAGGAAGGACAGGGCCTACGAGCAGTACGTC.

The CDR3: CASSLDGRYSNQPQHF. CDR3 DNA: TGTGCCAGCAGTTTAGACGGCAGATATAGCAATCAGCCCCAGCATTTT. The chain recombines TRBV12-3 or TRBV12-4 with TRBJ1-5; D uncertain. Trimming took off 1 base at V and 0 bases at J, with 10 bases between the two ends. This CDR3 has 16 residues.

There are a few counts of this clonotype. This chain's CDR3 is CATSREGRDTQYF. The CDR3 nucleotides are TGTGCCACCAGCAGAGAGGGGAGGGATACGCAGTATTTT. The chain joins TRBV15 to TRBJ2-3; TRBD2 might be the D (6 bases). Between the trimmed V and J ends, which lost 0 bases and 6 bases, there was a span of 7 bases. Germline CDR1 is LNHNV and CDR2 is YYDKDF (reference sequence). CDR3 size: 13 residues.

This clonotype was counted many times. The rearrangement joins TRBV6-5 to TRBJ1-2; D gene ambiguous. The germline gives CDR1 MNHEY, CDR2 SVGAGI. The CDR3 loop spans 13 amino acids. The V and J ends lost 6 bases and 6 bases respectively, with 14 bases between them. The CDR3 nucleotides read TGTGCCAGCAGGCCTTCCGGTGGGGATGGCTACACCTTC. This codes for CASRPSGGDGYTF.

This clonotype has just a few counts. V is TRBV25-1 and J is TRBJ2-5, with D uncertain. The CDR3 has 16 residues. The V gene's germline CDR1 is MGHDK and CDR2 SYGVNS. The V gene lost 6 bases and the J gene lost 3 bases, with 20 bases spanning the gap. The CDR3 sequence is CASSATRPTTKETQYF. The CDR3 DNA is TGTGCCAGCAGCGCTACTCGACCCACTACCAAAGAGACCCAGTACTTC.

The table lists this clonotype with a few counts. This rearrangement joins TRBV7-2 to TRBJ2-2, with unresolved D. Trimming stripped 1 base from V and 4 bases from J, with 4 bases between. Germline lookup yields CDR1 SGHTA and CDR2 FQGNSA. This CDR3 contains 13 residues. DNA for the CDR3: TGTGCCAGCAGCTTAGTGACCACCGGGGAGCTGTTTTTT. It translates to CASSLVTTGELFF.

In regard to this clonotype: A clone one base away is much larger, so this may be a read error. The J gene is TRBJ2-5, the V gene TRBV18; D is unresolved. Trimming pared 3 bases from V and 5 bases from J, leaving 13 bases between. The CDR3 extends over 14 amino acids. The germline V gene has CDR1 KGHSH and CDR2 LQKENI. The CDR3 nucleotides are TGTGCCAGCTCACCGGGCAGCCTCCACGAGACCCAGTACTTC. Amino acid sequence: CASSPGSLHETQYF. The full variable domain, its missing parts supplied by reference TRBV18 and TRBJ2-5, is NAGVMQNPRHLVRRRGQEARLRCSPMKGHSHVYWYRQLPEEGLKFMVYLQKENIIDESGMPKERFSAEFPKEGPSILRIQQVVRGDSAAYFCASSPGSLHETQYFGPGTRLLVL.

There are many counts of this clonotype. The rearrangement joins TRBV24-1 to TRBJ1-1; the D is unclear. Per the germline V gene, CDR1 is KGHDR and CDR2 is SFDVKD. This CDR3 region has 11 residues. Trimming pared 7 bases from V and 3 bases from J, leaving 5 bases between. The CDR3 region is CATRTDTEAFF. DNA of the CDR3: TGTGCCACCAGAACAGACACTGAAGCTTTCTTT.

This clonotype was seen at least ten times. This chain uses TRBV4-3 with TRBJ1-6; a possible D gene is TRBD1 (5 bases). The CDR3 length is 16 residues. Germline V gene sequence: CDR1 LGHNA, CDR2 YSLEER. V was pared by 1 base and J by 3 bases, with 10 bases between. CDR3: CASSQGQSSYNSPLHF. As DNA, the CDR3 is TGCGCCAGCAGCCAAGGACAGAGTAGCTATAATTCACCCCTCCACTTT.

Ten or more counts support this clonotype. This sequence joins TRBV12-3 or TRBV12-4 and TRBJ2-7; a weak D match, TRBD1 (6 bases). There are 16 residues in the CDR3. Trimming removed 4 bases at V and 0 bases at J, with 16 bases between. In DNA form, the CDR3 reads TGTGCCAGCAGTTCCGGGACACAGATGAGCTCCTACGAGCAGTACTTC. It codes for CASSSGTQMSSYEQYF.

A few counts support this clonotype. The CDR3 coding sequence is TGCGCCAGCAGCCCGGACAGGGGGCAGGGCTATGGCTACACCTTC. Amino acids: CASSPDRGQGYGYTF. This chain joins TRBV4-1 and TRBJ1-2, with 11 bases lining up with TRBD1. V shed 4 bases and J 4 bases; nucleotides not matched to a gene: 5. The germline V gene encodes CDR1 MGHRA and CDR2 YSYEKL. CDR3 length: 15 residues.

This clonotype was observed at least ten times. V gene TRBV5-1 combines with J gene TRBJ2-7; no clear D gene. The germline V gene has CDR1 SGHRS and CDR2 YFSETQ. V was cut by 0 bases and J by 6 bases, with 13 bases left in between. This CDR3 has 14 amino acids. The CDR3: CASSLGPGGGEQYF. In DNA, the CDR3 is TGCGCCAGCAGCTTGGGACCGGGTGGCGGCGAGCAGTACTTC.